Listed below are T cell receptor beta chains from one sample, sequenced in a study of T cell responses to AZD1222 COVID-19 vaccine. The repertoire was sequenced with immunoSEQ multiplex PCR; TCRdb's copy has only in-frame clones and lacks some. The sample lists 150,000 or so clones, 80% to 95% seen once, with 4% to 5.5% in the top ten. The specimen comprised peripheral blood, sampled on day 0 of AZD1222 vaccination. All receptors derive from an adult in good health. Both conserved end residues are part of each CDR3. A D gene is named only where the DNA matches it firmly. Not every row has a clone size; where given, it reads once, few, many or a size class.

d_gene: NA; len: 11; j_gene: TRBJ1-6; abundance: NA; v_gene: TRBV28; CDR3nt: TGTGCCAGCAACTATAATTCACCCCTCCACTTT; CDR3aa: CASNYNSPLHF
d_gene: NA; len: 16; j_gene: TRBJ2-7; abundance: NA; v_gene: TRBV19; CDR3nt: TGTGCCAGTACCCCGTCATCTAGGGCGTTCGGAGACGAGCAGTACTTC; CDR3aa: CASTPSSRAFGDEQYF
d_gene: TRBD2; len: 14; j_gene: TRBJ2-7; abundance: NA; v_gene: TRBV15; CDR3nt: TGTGCCACCAGCTTGGCGGGAGAGACCTACGAGCAGTACTTC; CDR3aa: CATSLAGETYEQYF
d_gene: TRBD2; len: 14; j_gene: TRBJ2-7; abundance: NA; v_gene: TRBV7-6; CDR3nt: TGTGCCAGCAGCTCGGGACTAGCGGGAGGAGGGAAGTACTTC; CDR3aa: CASSSGLAGGGKYF
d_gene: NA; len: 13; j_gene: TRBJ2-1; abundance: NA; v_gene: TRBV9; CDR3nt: TGTGCCAGCAGCGTAGCGACGGGTAATGAGCAGTTCTTC; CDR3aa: CASSVATGNEQFF
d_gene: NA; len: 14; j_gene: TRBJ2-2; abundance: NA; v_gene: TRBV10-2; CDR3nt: TGCGCCGTCAGGGGCAGGGGCAGTAGGGGGGAGCTGTTTTTT; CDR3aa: CAVRGRGSRGELFF
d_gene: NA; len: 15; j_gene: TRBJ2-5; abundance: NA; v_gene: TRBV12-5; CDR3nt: TGTGCTAGTGGGGGACCGGGCGACATGGAAGAGACCCAGTACTTC; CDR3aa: CASGGPGDMEETQYF
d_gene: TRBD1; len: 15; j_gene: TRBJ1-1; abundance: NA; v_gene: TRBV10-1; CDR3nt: TGCGCCAGCAGTGCAGGGACGACAGGGAAGACTGAAGCTTTCTTT; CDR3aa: CASSAGTTGKTEAFF
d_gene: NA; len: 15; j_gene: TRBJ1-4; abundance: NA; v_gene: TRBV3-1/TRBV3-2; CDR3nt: TGTGCCAGCAGAGCAGGGCCGGAAGAGAATGAAAAACTGTTTTTT; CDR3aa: CASRAGPEENEKLFF
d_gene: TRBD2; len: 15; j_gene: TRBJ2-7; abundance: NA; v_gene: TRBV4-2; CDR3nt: TGTGCCAGCAGCCAAGAACTAGCGGGAGGAAGCGAGCAGTACTTC; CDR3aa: CASSQELAGGSEQYF
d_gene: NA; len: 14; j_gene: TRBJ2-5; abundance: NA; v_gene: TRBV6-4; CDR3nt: TGTGCCAGCAGGGGCCGGGGGGCACAAGAGACCCAGTACTTC; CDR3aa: CASRGRGAQETQYF
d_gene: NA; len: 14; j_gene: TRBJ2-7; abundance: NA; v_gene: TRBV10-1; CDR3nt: TGCGCCAGCAGTGCAACGGATAAAGGCTACGAGCAGTACTTC; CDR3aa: CASSATDKGYEQYF
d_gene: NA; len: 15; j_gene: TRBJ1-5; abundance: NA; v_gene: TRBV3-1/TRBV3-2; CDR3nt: TGTGCCAGCAGCCAGGGAGACTATAGCAATCAGCCCCAGCATTTT; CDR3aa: CASSQGDYSNQPQHF
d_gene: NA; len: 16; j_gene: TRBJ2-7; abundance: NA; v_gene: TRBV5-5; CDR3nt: TGTGCCAGCAGTCCGTTTCTAACAGGGAGCTCCTACGAGCAGTACTTC; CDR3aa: CASSPFLTGSSYEQYF
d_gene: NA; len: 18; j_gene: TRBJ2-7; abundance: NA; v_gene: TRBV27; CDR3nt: TGTGCCAGCAGCTCCATCACCCCACAGATAGACTATTCCTACGAGCAGTACTTC; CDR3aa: CASSSITPQIDYSYEQYF
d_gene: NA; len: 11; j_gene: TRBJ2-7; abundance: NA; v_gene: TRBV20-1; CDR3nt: TGCAGTGCTAGAATGGGGAGCGAGCAGTACTTC; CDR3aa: CSARMGSEQYF
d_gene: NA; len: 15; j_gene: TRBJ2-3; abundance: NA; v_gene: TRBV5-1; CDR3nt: TGCGCCAGCAGCTTGCGTGTTGACTCCACAGATACGCAGTATTTT; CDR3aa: CASSLRVDSTDTQYF
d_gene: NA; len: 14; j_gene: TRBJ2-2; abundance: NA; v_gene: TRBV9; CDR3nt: TGTGCCAGCCGGACTCGGGGAAACACCGGGGAGCTGTTTTTT; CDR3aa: CASRTRGNTGELFF
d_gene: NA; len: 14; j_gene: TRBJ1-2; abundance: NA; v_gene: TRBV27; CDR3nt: TGTGCCAGCAGCGCTTCAGGGGTTCGGGGTGGCTACACCTTC; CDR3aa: CASSASGVRGGYTF
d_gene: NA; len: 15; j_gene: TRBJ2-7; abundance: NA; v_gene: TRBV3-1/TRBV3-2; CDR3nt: TGTGCCAGCAGCCAAGTTCCGGGCTCTTTTTACGAGCAGTACTTC; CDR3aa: CASSQVPGSFYEQYF
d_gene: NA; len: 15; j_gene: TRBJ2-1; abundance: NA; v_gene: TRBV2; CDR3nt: TGTGCCAGCAGCCCCAGCGGGTCCTCCTACAATGAGCAGTTCTTC; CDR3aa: CASSPSGSSYNEQFF
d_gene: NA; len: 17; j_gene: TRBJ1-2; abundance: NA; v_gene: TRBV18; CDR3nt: TGTGCCAGCTCACCAAATGCCAGGGTAGGGGACTACTATGGCTACACCTTC; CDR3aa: CASSPNARVGDYYGYTF
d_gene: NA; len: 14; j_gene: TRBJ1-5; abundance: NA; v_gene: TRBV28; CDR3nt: TGTGCCAGCACCGACACCGGGCCCTTGCCGCCCCAGCATTTT; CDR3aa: CASTDTGPLPPQHF
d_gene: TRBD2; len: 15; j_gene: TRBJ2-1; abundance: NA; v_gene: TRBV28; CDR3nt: TGTGCCAGCAGCGTCTGGACTAGCGGGAGCAATGAGCAGTTCTTC; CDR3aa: CASSVWTSGSNEQFF
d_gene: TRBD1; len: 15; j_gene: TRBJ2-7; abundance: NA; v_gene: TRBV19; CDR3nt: TGTGCCAGTAGTGCCCGGGACAGGGGACGCGACGAGCAGTACTTC; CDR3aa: CASSARDRGRDEQYF
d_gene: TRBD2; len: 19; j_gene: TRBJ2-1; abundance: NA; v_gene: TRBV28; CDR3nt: TGTGCCAGCAGTTTCTCCTCTTGGGGTAGCGGGAGAATATACAATGAGCAGTTCTTC; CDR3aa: CASSFSSWGSGRIYNEQFF
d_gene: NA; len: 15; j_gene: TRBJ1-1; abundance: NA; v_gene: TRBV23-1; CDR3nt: TGCGCCAGCAGTCAATCGGAGTCCATGAACACTGAAGCTTTCTTT; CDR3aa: CASSQSESMNTEAFF
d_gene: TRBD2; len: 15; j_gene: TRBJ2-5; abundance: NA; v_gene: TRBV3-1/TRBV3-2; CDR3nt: TGTGCCAGCAGCCCCTGGGTGCTCCGGGAGGGGGCCCAGTACTTC; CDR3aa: CASSPWVLREGAQYF
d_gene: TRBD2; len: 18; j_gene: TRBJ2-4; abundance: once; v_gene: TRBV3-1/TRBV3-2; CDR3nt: TGTGCCAGCAGCTCGCGGGACTTGACTAGCGGGGGACGTAACATTCAGTACTTC; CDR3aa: CASSSRDLTSGGRNIQYF
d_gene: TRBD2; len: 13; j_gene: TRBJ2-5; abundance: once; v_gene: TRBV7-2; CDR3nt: TGTGCCAGCAGCCGGGGGGGGTCAGAGACCCAGTACTTC; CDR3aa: CASSRGGSETQYF
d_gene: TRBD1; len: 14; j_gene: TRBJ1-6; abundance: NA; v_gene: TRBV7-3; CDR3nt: TGTGCCAGCAGCCTGACAGGGGGGTATTCACCCCTCCACTTT; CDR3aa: CASSLTGGYSPLHF
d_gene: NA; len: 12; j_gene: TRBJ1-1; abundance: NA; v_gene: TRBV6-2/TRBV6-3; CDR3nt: TGTGCCAGCAGTTACCCGACCGTTGAAGCTTTCTTT; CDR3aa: CASSYPTVEAFF
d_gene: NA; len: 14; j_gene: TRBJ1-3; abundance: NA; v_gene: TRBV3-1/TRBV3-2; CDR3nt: TGTGCCAGCAGCCAAACGAGCTCTGGAAACACCATATATTTT; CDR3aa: CASSQTSSGNTIYF
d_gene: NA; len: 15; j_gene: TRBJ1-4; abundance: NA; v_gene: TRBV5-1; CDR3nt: TGCGCCAGCAGCTTGGGAAGCGTTGGATGGGAAAAACTGTTTTTT; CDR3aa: CASSLGSVGWEKLFF
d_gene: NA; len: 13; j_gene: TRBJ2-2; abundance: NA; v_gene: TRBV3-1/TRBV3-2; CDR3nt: TGTGCCAGCAGCCAAGGGGGTACCGGGGAGCTGTTTTTT; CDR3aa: CASSQGGTGELFF
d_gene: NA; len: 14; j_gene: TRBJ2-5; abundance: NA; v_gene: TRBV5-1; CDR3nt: TGCGCCAGCAGGCAGCGAGGGCGTGGAGAGACCCAGTACTTC; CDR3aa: CASRQRGRGETQYF
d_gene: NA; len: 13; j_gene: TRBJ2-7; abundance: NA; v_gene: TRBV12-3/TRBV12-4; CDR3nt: TGTGCCAGCAGTCCCACAAATACCTACGAGCAGTACTTC; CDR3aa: CASSPTNTYEQYF
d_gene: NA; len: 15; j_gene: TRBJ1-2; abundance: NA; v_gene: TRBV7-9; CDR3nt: TGTGCCAGCAGCTTAGCGTTAGGGGTTAAAGAAGGCTACACCTTC; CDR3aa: CASSLALGVKEGYTF
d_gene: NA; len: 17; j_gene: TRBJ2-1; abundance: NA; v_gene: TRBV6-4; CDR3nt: TGTGCCAGCAGTGACAGTAGGCAAACCGACTCCTACAATGAGCAGTTCTTC; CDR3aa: CASSDSRQTDSYNEQFF
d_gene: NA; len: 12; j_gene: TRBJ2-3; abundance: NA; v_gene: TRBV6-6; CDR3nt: TGTGCCAGCAGGGGGGTAGTTGATACGCAGTATTTT; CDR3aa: CASRGVVDTQYF
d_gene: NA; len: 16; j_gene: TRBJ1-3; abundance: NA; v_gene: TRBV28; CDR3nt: TGTGCCAGCAGTTCAGGTCCTACATTCTCTGGAAACACCATATATTTT; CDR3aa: CASSSGPTFSGNTIYF
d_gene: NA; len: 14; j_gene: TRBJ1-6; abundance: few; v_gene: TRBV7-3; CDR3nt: TGTGCCAGCAGCTTAGCTGGAACGGGGTCACCCCTCCACTTT; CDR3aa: CASSLAGTGSPLHF